These 26 T cell receptor beta chains share one sample of origin, sequenced in a study of spatial heterogeneity in lung cancer. The time point: blood at routine non-recurrence follow-up after resection. TCRdb redid the calling of the 5' RACE reads with MiXCR, one entry per CDR3 protein. Here the sample spans about 10,000 distinct CDR3 sequences, under 30% being singletons. The material was PBMCs, obtained at follow-up. Receptors were obtained from a female donor with early-stage non-small cell lung cancer.

The chain employs TRBV11-2 and TRBJ2-3, with D unresolved. Trimming left V 5 bases short and J 5 bases short, with 11 bases between. CDR3 length equals 13 residues. Per germline, CDR1 SGHAT and CDR2 FQNNGV. In DNA, the CDR3 is TGTGCCAGCAGCCTCGGGCGCGGAGATACGCAGTATTTT. This encodes CASSLGRGDTQYF.

This clonotype was seen a few times. This chain joins TRBV29-1 and TRBJ2-5; tentatively, D is TRBD1 (6 bases). Germline values: CDR1 SQVTM, CDR2 ANQGSEA. This CDR3 spans 12 amino acids. V gave up 7 bases and J gave up 1 base, with 10 bases separating them. CDR3 region: CSARDTQETQYF. CDR3 DNA: TGCAGCGCTCGGGACACCCAAGAGACCCAGTACTTC.

This clonotype has more than one count but fewer than ten. The chain recombines TRBV10-3 with TRBJ2-7; D may be TRBD1 or TRBD2 (5 bases each). The CDR3 has 15 amino acids. Germline lookup yields CDR1 ENHRY and CDR2 SYGVKD. V was trimmed by 3 bases and J by 5 bases, leaving 17 bases between them. CDR3 bases: TGTGCCATCAGTGAAGGTCAGGGACGGATCCACGAGCAGTACTTC. It translates to CAISEGQGRIHEQYF.

The gene calls are TRBV29-1 and TRBJ2-1; 8 bases map to TRBD1. Germline V gives CDR1 SQVTM, CDR2 ANQGSEA. The CDR3 runs to 11 residues. The J segment lost 8 bases and the V segment lost 4 bases, leaving 1 base of the junction unmatched. The CDR3 nucleotides read TGCAGCGTTGGGACAGGGTATGAGCAGTTCTTC. Its translation is CSVGTGYEQFF.

V is TRBV7-2 and J is TRBJ2-7; 14 bases map to TRBD2. Germline CDR1 SGHTA, CDR2 FQGNSA. The CDR3 covers 19 residues. Trimming cost V 5 bases and J 3 bases; bases outside gene matches: 15. CDR3 amino acids: CASSLQPGTSGSGFYEQYF. In DNA, the CDR3 is TGTGCCAGCAGCCTACAACCGGGGACTAGCGGGAGTGGTTTCTACGAGCAGTACTTC.

The rearrangement uses TRBV10-1 and TRBJ2-2, with 10 bases aligning to TRBD2. The ends lost 2 bases at V and 6 bases at J; junction bases unmatched: 6. The CDR3 has 16 residues. The germline gives CDR1 WNHNN, CDR2 SYGVQD (reference sequence). The CDR3 DNA reads as TGCGCCAGCAGTGAGCTAGCGGGAGATCAGGCCGGGGAGCTGTTTTTT. As protein: CASSELAGDQAGELFF.

This clonotype was found once. V gene TRBV15 combines with J gene TRBJ1-1; D not resolved. Trimming shortened V by 1 base and J by 3 bases, and 9 bases separated the two germline ends. This CDR3 spans 14 amino acids. CDR1 is LNHNV and CDR2 is YYDKDF in the germline V gene (reference sequence). This CDR3 is CATSRVGGYTEAFF. The CDR3, as DNA: TGTGCCACCAGCAGAGTAGGCGGATACACTGAAGCTTTCTTT.

In its sample, this clonotype is medium-sized (0.01 to 0.1%). V is TRBV29-1 and J is TRBJ1-1; D is uncertain. The CDR3 runs to 13 residues. V lost 7 bases to trimming and J lost 0 bases, with 12 bases between them. Germline values: CDR1 SQVTM, CDR2 ANQGSEA. This chain's CDR3 is CSGYRQLNTEAFF. The CDR3 DNA sequence: TGCAGCGGCTACCGCCAGCTGAACACTGAAGCTTTCTTT.

V is TRBV7-2 and J is TRBJ2-5; 10 bases agree with TRBD2. The CDR3 loop spans 16 amino acids. The V segment lost 3 bases and the J segment 2 bases; nucleotides outside the gene matches: 6. Germline values: CDR1 SGHTA, CDR2 FQGNSA. The CDR3 bases are TGTGCCAGCAGCTTGGCGAGCGGGAGGGCACAAGAGACCCAGTACTTC. Encoded protein: CASSLASGRAQETQYF. The complete variable domain, with remaining parts taken from reference TRBV7-2 and TRBJ2-5, reads GAGVSQSPSNKVTEKGKDVELRCDPISGHTALYWYRQSLGQGLEFLIYFQGNSAPDKSGLPSDRFSAERTGGSVSTLTIQRTQQEDSAVYLCASSLASGRAQETQYFGPGTRLLVL.

CDR3 in amino acids: CSARDPLGTRVNNEQFF. CDR3 in DNA: TGCAGTGCTAGAGACCCCCTCGGGACTAGGGTTAACAATGAGCAGTTCTTC. The genes are TRBV20-1 and TRBJ2-1, with TRBD2 matching 8 bases. The CDR3 extends over 17 amino acids. Germline lookup yields CDR1 DFQATT and CDR2 SNEGSKA (reference sequence). V lost 0 bases, J lost 5 bases, and 12 bases stayed unmatched.

The chain recombines TRBV6-5 with TRBJ2-5, with 9 positions matching TRBD2. The CDR3 is 17 amino acids. The ends lost 0 bases at V and 3 bases at J; junction bases unmatched: 8. In germline, CDR1 is MNHEY, CDR2 SVGAGI. The CDR3 sequence is CASSYSWAGGFKETQYF. The CDR3 DNA follows: TGTGCCAGCAGTTACTCTTGGGCGGGGGGGTTCAAAGAGACCCAGTACTTC.

The chain joins TRBV6-2 or TRBV6-3 to TRBJ1-4; D ambiguous. V was pared by 5 bases and J by 10 bases, with 14 bases between. CDR1 is MNHEY and CDR2 is SVGEGT in the germline V gene. The CDR3 consists of 13 residues. The CDR3: CASSLPSRGKLFF. For the CDR3, the DNA is TGTGCCAGCAGTCTCCCCAGCCGGGGAAAACTGTTTTTT.

The chain employs TRBV10-2 and TRBJ2-7; 10 bases align to TRBD2. The ends lost 6 bases at V and 0 bases at J; junction bases unmatched: 11. This CDR3 region has 17 residues. CDR1 is WSHSY and CDR2 is SAAADI in the germline V gene. CDR3 loop: CASSENPIAGGSYEQYF. In DNA form, the CDR3 reads TGCGCCAGCAGCGAGAATCCGATAGCGGGAGGCTCCTACGAGCAGTACTTC.

By sample share, this clonotype is medium-sized (0.01 to 0.1%). The chain carries TRBV6-6 and TRBJ2-7, with D unclear. The CDR3 length is 14 residues. Germline V gene data show CDR1 as MNHNY and CDR2 as SVGAGI (reference sequence). Trimming took off 5 bases at V and 0 bases at J, with 11 bases between the two ends. CDR3: CASSPSTLSYEQYF. For the CDR3, the DNA is TGTGCCAGCAGTCCGTCGACCCTCTCCTACGAGCAGTACTTC.

In its sample, this clonotype was seen a few times. This rearrangement joins TRBV7-2 to TRBJ2-7, with 11 nucleotides matching TRBD2. The CDR3 spans 15 residues. Per the germline V gene, CDR1 is SGHTA and CDR2 is FQGNSA. V dropped 4 bases and J dropped 2; count of bases not matched to a gene: 4. DNA for the CDR3: TGTGCCAGCAGCTCCGGTAGCGGGAGGGCCTACGAGCAGTACTTC. This translates into CASSSGSGRAYEQYF.

This clonotype is judged medium-sized (0.01 to 0.1%). The V call is TRBV5-4, the J call TRBJ2-1, with 11 bases that match TRBD2. Trimming removed 2 bases from V and 5 bases from J; junction bases left unmatched: 6. Germline-derived CDR1 and CDR2 are SGHNT and YYREEE (reference sequence). The CDR3 contains 16 residues. The CDR3 spells CASSFSTSGIDNEQFF. The CDR3, as DNA: TGTGCCAGCAGCTTCTCGACTAGCGGGATAGACAATGAGCAGTTCTTC.

This clonotype appeared a few times. CDR3 in amino acids: CASSPRQGWKETQYF. The CDR3 DNA follows: TGTGCCAGCAGCCCTCGGCAGGGTTGGAAAGAGACCCAGTACTTC. This chain links TRBV11-1 with TRBJ2-5, with D perhaps TRBD1 (5 bases). Germline V lookup: CDR1 SGHAT, CDR2 FQDESV (reference sequence). The CDR3 covers 15 residues. The V end was cut by 5 bases, the J end by 3 bases, with 16 bases between.

By proportion, this clonotype is medium-sized. J is TRBJ2-5 and V is TRBV12-3 or TRBV12-4; D unclear. CDR3 length: 14 residues. The V and J ends lost 4 bases and 4 bases respectively, with 13 bases between them. The CDR3 sequence: CASSSWAEGETQYF. The CDR3 nucleotides read TGTGCCAGCAGTTCCTGGGCGGAAGGAGAGACCCAGTACTTC.

This clonotype was picked up a small number of times. The V and J genes are TRBV6-5 and TRBJ1-4; tentatively, D is TRBD1 (5 bases). The length of the CDR3 is 15 residues. The V end was cut by 7 bases, the J end by 3 bases, with 15 bases between. Per germline, CDR1 MNHEY and CDR2 SVGAGI. CDR3 sequence (DNA): TGTGCCAGCAACTTAGACAGCTGGGCTAATGAAAAACTGTTTTTT. Protein product: CASNLDSWANEKLFF.

This clonotype has only a few counts. The chain recombines TRBV5-1 with TRBJ2-5; D is uncertain. The CDR3 has 13 amino acids. Germline V gene lookup returns CDR1 SGHRS and CDR2 YFSETQ. V gave up 7 bases and J gave up 4 bases, with 14 bases separating them. The CDR3 nucleotides are TGCGCCAGCCCCCCCGGAAATGTAGAGACCCAGTACTTC. Protein: CASPPGNVETQYF.

This clonotype was seen only a few times. The chain uses TRBV12-3 or TRBV12-4 and TRBJ2-7; 9 bases match TRBD2. The junction had 4 bases not matched to a gene; V was cut back by 5 bases and J by 2 bases. The CDR3 runs to 14 residues. The DNA of the CDR3 is TGTGCCAGCAGTATGACTAGCGGTACCTACGAGCAGTACTTC. As protein: CASSMTSGTYEQYF.

This clonotype was observed a handful of times. The V call is TRBV20-1, the J call TRBJ2-5; the D is unclear. The CDR3 runs to 13 residues. Germline CDR1 reads DFQATT; CDR2 reads SNEGSKA (reference sequence). V shed 2 bases and J shed 1 base, with 8 bases lying between them. CDR3 residues: CSARPGVQETQYF. DNA of the CDR3: TGCAGTGCTAGACCTGGGGTCCAAGAGACCCAGTACTTC.

This clonotype was found a few times. The J gene is TRBJ1-2, the V gene TRBV7-2, with D uncertain. The ends were cut back, 5 bases at V and 1 base at J, with 14 bases in the middle. Per the germline V gene, CDR1 is SGHTA and CDR2 is FQGNSA. CDR3 length: 15 amino acids. CDR3 sequence: CASSAEGPLNYGYTF. CDR3 coding DNA: TGTGCCAGCAGCGCAGAAGGTCCCCTTAACTATGGCTACACCTTC.

By proportion, this clonotype is medium-sized. This chain connects TRBV29-1 to TRBJ2-3; D uncertain. The V end was cut by 6 bases, the J end by 3 bases, with 10 bases between. CDR1 and CDR2 from the germline V gene are SQVTM and ANQGSEA. The CDR3 is 12 amino acids. CDR3 coding DNA: TGCAGCGTCCGGACCGTGACAGATACGCAGTATTTT. It encodes CSVRTVTDTQYF.

This clonotype was found a few times. The rearrangement uses TRBV7-9 and TRBJ2-2, with TRBD2 matching over 7 bases. The CDR3 is 16 residues long. The trim removed 4 bases at V and 3 bases at J, leaving 8 bases unmatched. Germline values: CDR1 SEHNR, CDR2 FQNEAQ (reference sequence). The CDR3 DNA sequence: TGTGCCAGCAGCTGGGCAGCAGGGAGGGACACCGGGGAGCTGTTTTTT. Translated: CASSWAAGRDTGELFF.

This clonotype is medium-sized. The rearrangement links TRBV4-3 to TRBJ2-1; 12 bases are a match to TRBD2. J lost 8 bases, V lost 5 bases, and 10 bases had no gene match. The CDR3 totals 16 residues. Per germline, CDR1 LGHNA and CDR2 YSLEER. CDR3 DNA: TGCGCCAGCAGCGAGACTAGCGGGAGTCTTGGGGATGAGCAGTTCTTC. It yields the protein CASSETSGSLGDEQFF.